The 4 T cell receptor beta chains in this list originate from one sample, sequenced in a study of CD8+ T cells in alopecia areata. RNA, once extracted, was reverse transcribed into cDNA for use as the sequencing template. Some clones are missing from TCRdb's copy, which holds only in-frame ones; the method was immunoSEQ multiplex PCR. The data hold 130,000 to 150,000 clones, with approximately 50% observed a single time. Sequenced input: CD4+ T cells sorted from blood. These receptors were collected from a human donor with alopecia areata.

CDR3 loop: CASSQADTQYF. CDR3 coding DNA: TGTGCCAGCAGCCAAGCAGATACGCAGTATTTT. This chain links TRBV14 with TRBJ2-3; no clear D gene. Trimming shortened V by 1 base and J by 4 bases, and 0 bases separated the two germline ends. The germline V gene encodes CDR1 SGHDN and CDR2 FVKESK. This CDR3 is built from 11 residues.

The chain uses TRBV23-1 and TRBJ2-7; TRBD1 aligns across 7 bases. TRBV23-1 is annotated as an ORF whose role is uncertain. The length of the CDR3 is 15 residues. V lost 4 bases to trimming and J lost 2 bases; unmatched junction nucleotides: 8. CDR3 residues: CASSLPRQGPYEQYF. The CDR3 DNA is TGCGCCAGCAGTCTACCGAGACAGGGACCCTACGAGCAGTACTTC.

The V call is TRBV29-1, the J call TRBJ2-2, with D hard to call. CDR1 and CDR2 (germline): SQVTM, ANQGSEA. This CDR3 comprises 11 residues. Trimming removed 2 bases at V and 7 bases at J, with 5 bases between. CDR3 DNA: TGCAGCGTTGAATCGCGCGGGGAGCTGTTTTTT. This codes for CSVESRGELFF.

This chain connects TRBV4-2 to TRBJ2-6; the D gene is possibly TRBD2 (5 bases). This CDR3 spans 16 amino acids. Per the germline V gene, CDR1 is LGHNA and CDR2 is YNFKEQ. Trimming left V 0 bases short and J 3 bases short, with 9 bases between. The CDR3 bases are TGTGCCAGCAGCCAAGAAGGTGGAGGTGGGGCCAACGTCCTGACTTTC. This sequence encodes CASSQEGGGGANVLTF.